This T cell receptor (beta chain) was sequenced in a study of T cell responses to AZD1222 COVID-19 vaccine. The CDR3 consists of 13 residues. CDR1 and CDR2 (germline): MDHEN, SYDVKM. Between the trimmed V and J ends, which lost 8 bases and 0 bases, there was a span of 8 bases. The repertoire was sequenced with immunoSEQ multiplex PCR; TCRdb's copy has only in-frame clones and lacks some. This table holds about 150,000 clones, 80% to 95% found once. This clone was seen a single time. The receptor comes from an adult who received the AZD1222 COVID-19 vaccine. The V gene is TRBV28, the J gene TRBJ1-3; D is unresolved. This material consisted of peripheral blood, taken 28 days after the second AZD1222 dose. As DNA, the CDR3 is TGTGCCAGCGATACACCCTCTGGAAACACCATATATTTT. It yields the protein CASDTPSGNTIYF.